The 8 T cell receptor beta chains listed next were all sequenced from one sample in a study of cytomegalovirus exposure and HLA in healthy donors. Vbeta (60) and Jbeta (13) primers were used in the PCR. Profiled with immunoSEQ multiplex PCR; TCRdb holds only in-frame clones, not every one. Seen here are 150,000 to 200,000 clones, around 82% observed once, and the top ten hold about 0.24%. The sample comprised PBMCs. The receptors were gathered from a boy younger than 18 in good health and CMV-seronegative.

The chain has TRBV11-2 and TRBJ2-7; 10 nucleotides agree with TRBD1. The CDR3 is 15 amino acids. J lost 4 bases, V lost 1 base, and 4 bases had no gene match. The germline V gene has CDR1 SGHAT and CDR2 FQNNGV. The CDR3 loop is CASSLGQGAGYEQYF. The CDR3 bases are TGTGCCAGCAGCTTAGGACAGGGGGCGGGGTACGAGCAGTACTTC. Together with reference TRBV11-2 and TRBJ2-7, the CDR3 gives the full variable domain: EAGVAQSPRYKIIEKRQSVAFWCNPISGHATLYWYQQILGQGPKLLIQFQNNGVVDDSQLPKDRFSAERLKGVDSTLKIQPAKLEDSAVYLCASSLGQGAGYEQYFGPGTRLTVT.

The CDR3 loop reads CSVGSWGVEAFF. The DNA of the CDR3 is TGCAGCGTTGGATCATGGGGGGTTGAAGCTTTCTTT. This chain connects TRBV29-1 to TRBJ1-1; possible D gene TRBD1, 5 bases. The V and J ends lost 4 bases and 7 bases respectively, with 13 bases between them. Germline V gene sequence: CDR1 SQVTM, CDR2 ANQGSEA. The CDR3 is 12 amino acids.

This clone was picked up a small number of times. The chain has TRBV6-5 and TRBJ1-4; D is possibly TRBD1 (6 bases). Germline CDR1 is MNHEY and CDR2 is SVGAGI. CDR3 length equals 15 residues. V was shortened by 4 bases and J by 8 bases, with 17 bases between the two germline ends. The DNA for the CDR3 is TGTGCCAGCAGTTCCACAGGGACAACCTGGGAAAAACTGTTTTTT. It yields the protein CASSSTGTTWEKLFF.

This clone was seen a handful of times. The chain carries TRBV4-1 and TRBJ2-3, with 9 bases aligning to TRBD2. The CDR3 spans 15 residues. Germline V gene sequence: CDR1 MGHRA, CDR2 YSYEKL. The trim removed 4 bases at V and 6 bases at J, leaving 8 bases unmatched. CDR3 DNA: TGCGCCAGCAGCCCTTTTCTAGCGGGACGGGATACGCAGTATTTT. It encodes CASSPFLAGRDTQYF.

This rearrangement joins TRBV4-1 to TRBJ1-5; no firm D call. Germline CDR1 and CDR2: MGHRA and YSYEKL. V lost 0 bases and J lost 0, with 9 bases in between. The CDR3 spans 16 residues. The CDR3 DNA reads TGCGCCAGCAGCCAAGAGCGATCATTTAGCAATCAGCCCCAGCATTTT. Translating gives CASSQERSFSNQPQHF.

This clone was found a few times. The CDR3 loop reads CASSQAPTGVDYGYTF. The CDR3 bases are TGCGCCAGCAGCCAAGCCCCGACAGGGGTTGACTATGGCTACACCTTC. The gene calls are TRBV4-3 and TRBJ1-2, with TRBD1 matching over 8 bases. Germline values: CDR1 LGHNA, CDR2 YSLEER. The CDR3 consists of 16 residues. V dropped 1 base and J dropped 3; count of bases not matched to a gene: 7.

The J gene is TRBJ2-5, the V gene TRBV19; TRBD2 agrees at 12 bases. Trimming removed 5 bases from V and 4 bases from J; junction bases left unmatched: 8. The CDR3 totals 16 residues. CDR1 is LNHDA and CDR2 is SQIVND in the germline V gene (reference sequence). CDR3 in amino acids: CASSPRLAGEGETQYF. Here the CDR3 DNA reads TGTGCCAGTAGTCCACGACTAGCGGGGGAGGGAGAGACCCAGTACTTC.

CDR3 nucleotides: TGTGCCAGTAGGGCGGGGGCGGAGGATGGCTACACCTTC. Its protein product is CASRAGAEDGYTF. The V gene is TRBV19, the J gene TRBJ1-2; D possibly corresponds to TRBD1 (6 bases). Trimming pared 6 bases from V and 6 bases from J, leaving 14 bases between. Germline V gene lookup returns CDR1 LNHDA and CDR2 SQIVND (reference sequence). This CDR3 is 13 amino acids long.